The sequence of this T cell receptor (beta chain) was determined in a study of blood T cell repertoires in COVID-19. Study-level information: Specimens from acute and convalescent COVID-19 originated in the United States, Italy and Spain. T cells, B-cell-depleted T cells, or PBMCs provided the cDNA or gDNA that served as material.

Per germline, CDR1 LNHNV and CDR2 YYDKDF (reference sequence). Germline trimming cut 1 base from V and 0 bases from J; bases unmatched to any gene: 9. This CDR3 is 18 amino acids long. In the original workflow: Estimates of nucleated cell counts were drawn from the amplification of reference gene primers. Assay used: immunoSEQ multiplex PCR; TCRdb lists only in-frame clones, some missing. That table is the source of V, J and clone size, and D and trimming were worked out from the DNA. The data hold 130,000 to 150,000 clones, with roughly 80% observed a single time. The clonotype originates from a man aged 65-85 years who had recovered from COVID-19. This rearrangement joins TRBV15 to TRBJ2-5; 9 nucleotides align to TRBD1. Source material: peripheral blood. In nucleotides, the CDR3 is TGTGCCACCAGCAGAGCAGCCCCGGGACAGGGTGACCAAGAGACCCAGTACTTC. This sequence encodes CATSRAAPGQGDQETQYF.